Listed here are 25 T cell receptor beta chains from one sample, sequenced in a study of radiotherapy plus CTLA-4 blockade in lung cancer. Some clones are missing from TCRdb's copy, which holds only in-frame ones; the method was immunoSEQ multiplex PCR. The data hold around 72,000 clones, with roughly 78% observed a single time. The sequenced sample was peripheral blood, obtained from a patient treated with radiotherapy plus ipilimumab. These receptors were obtained from a human donor with non-small cell lung cancer who had a complete response to radiotherapy plus ipilimumab.

The chain has TRBV6-1 and TRBJ2-3; D is possibly TRBD1 (6 bases). The CDR3 consists of 14 residues. The germline gives CDR1 MNHNS, CDR2 SASEGT. Trimming cost V 5 bases and J 3 bases, with 12 bases left between them. CDR3 loop: CASSTRTETDTQYF. CDR3 DNA: TGTGCCAGCAGTACCCGGACAGAAACAGATACGCAGTATTTT.

The chain uses TRBV19 and TRBJ1-2, with D perhaps matching TRBD1 (5 bases). The germline V gene encodes CDR1 LNHDA and CDR2 SQIVND (reference sequence). CDR3 length: 14 amino acids. V was pared by 4 bases and J by 2 bases, with 11 bases between. The CDR3 region is CASSRRGFNYGYTF. The CDR3 DNA reads TGTGCCAGTAGTAGGAGGGGCTTCAACTATGGCTACACCTTC.

The chain joins TRBV6-5 to TRBJ1-5; D is unclear. The V end was cut by 8 bases, the J end by 0 bases, with 14 bases between. Germline V gene data show CDR1 as MNHEY and CDR2 as SVGAGI. The CDR3 totals 15 residues. CDR3 nucleotides: TGTGCCAGCCGCTTGGAGGGATATAGCAATCAGCCCCAGCATTTT. This codes for CASRLEGYSNQPQHF.

The rearrangement joins TRBV6-5 to TRBJ2-5; 7 bases agree with TRBD1. Germline loops: CDR1 MNHEY, CDR2 SVGAGI. V shed 6 bases, J shed 4 bases, and the junction held 8 bases outside the gene matches. The CDR3 has 14 residues. The CDR3: CASRRNRGSETQYF. CDR3 sequence (DNA): TGTGCCAGCAGGCGGAACAGGGGATCAGAGACCCAGTACTTC.

This sequence joins TRBV7-2 and TRBJ2-3; 7 positions agree with TRBD2. J lost 2 bases, V lost 5 bases, and 7 bases had no gene match. The CDR3 extends over 15 amino acids. Germline CDR1 SGHTA, CDR2 FQGNSA. The CDR3 nucleotides read TGTGCCAGCAGCCCCGGACTAGTCAACACAGATACGCAGTATTTT. It encodes CASSPGLVNTDTQYF.

The chain joins TRBV6-1 to TRBJ1-2; D remains unclear. V lost 3 bases to trimming and J lost 7 bases, with 9 bases between them. Germline CDR1 reads MNHNS; CDR2 reads SASEGT. The CDR3 length is 12 residues. The CDR3 DNA sequence: TGTGCCAGCAGTGAGACCTTGGGTGGCTACACCTTC. Translated, it gives CASSETLGGYTF.

The rearrangement uses TRBV7-2 and TRBJ2-3, with no clear D. V lost 2 bases and J 6 bases, leaving 3 bases between the germline ends. The germline CDR1 and CDR2 sequences are SGHTA and FQGNSA. The CDR3 is 11 residues long. The CDR3 here is CASSLRDTQYF. CDR3 DNA sequence: TGTGCCAGCAGCTTAAGGGATACGCAGTATTTT.

This chain joins TRBV6-1 and TRBJ2-7; D not certain. The V gene lost 2 bases and the J gene lost 6 bases, with 5 bases spanning the gap. CDR3 size: 11 residues. From germline, CDR1 is MNHNS and CDR2 SASEGT. This CDR3 is CASSELGEQYV. CDR3 coding DNA: TGTGCCAGCAGTGAACTAGGCGAGCAGTACGTC.

V is TRBV7-2 and J is TRBJ1-1; 9 bases are a match to TRBD1. The trim removed 6 bases at V and 0 bases at J, leaving 5 bases unmatched. The CDR3 sequence is 15 residues long. Germline V gene sequence: CDR1 SGHTA, CDR2 FQGNSA. CDR3 DNA sequence: TGTGCCAGCAGTATTGACAGGGGGGTGAACACTGAAGCTTTCTTT. It specifies CASSIDRGVNTEAFF. Full variable domain (missing parts from reference TRBV7-2 and TRBJ1-1): GAGVSQSPSNKVTEKGKDVELRCDPISGHTALYWYRQSLGQGLEFLIYFQGNSAPDKSGLPSDRFSAERTGGSVSTLTIQRTQQEDSAVYLCASSIDRGVNTEAFFGQGTRLTVV.

V gene TRBV7-8 combines with J gene TRBJ1-1; the D gene is possibly TRBD1 (6 bases). Germline V CDR1 and CDR2: SGHVS, FQNEAQ. Trimming cost V 7 bases and J 1 base, with 13 bases left between them. The CDR3 spans 14 residues. In nucleotides, the CDR3 is TGTGCCAGCACCTTCGCGACAGGGAACACTGAAGCTTTCTTT. Translating gives CASTFATGNTEAFF.

The rearrangement joins TRBV30 to TRBJ2-2; TRBD1 agrees at 12 bases. The CDR3 length is 16 residues. Germline loops: CDR1 GTSNPN, CDR2 SVGIG (reference sequence). With V trimmed by 3 bases and J by 4 bases, 6 bases remained unmatched. The CDR3 loop is CAWRAGTGGFTGELFF. The CDR3 nucleotides are TGTGCCTGGAGGGCCGGGACAGGGGGCTTCACCGGGGAGCTGTTTTTT. Full variable domain (remainder filled in from reference TRBV30 and TRBJ2-2): SQTIHQWPATLVQPVGSPLSLECTVEGTSNPNLYWYRQAAGRGLQLLFYSVGIGQISSEVPQNLSASRPQDRQFILSSKKLLLSDSGFYLCAWRAGTGGFTGELFFGEGSRLTVL.

The V call is TRBV9, the J call TRBJ2-7, with D tentatively TRBD2 (6 bases). V was trimmed by 4 bases and J by 0 bases, leaving 11 bases between them. Germline V gene data show CDR1 as SGDLS and CDR2 as YYNGEE. The CDR3 extends over 14 amino acids. In nucleotides, the CDR3 is TGTGCCAGCAGCCCGGCGACTAGCTCCTACGAGCAGTACTTC. Residues: CASSPATSSYEQYF.

This clone has a handful of counts. The V call is TRBV6-4, the J call TRBJ1-5; D remains unclear. V lost 5 bases to trimming and J lost 0 bases, with 8 bases between them. Germline CDR1 MRHNA, CDR2 SNTAGT. The CDR3 spans 14 residues. Here the CDR3 reads CASSQEISNQPQHF. The CDR3 DNA is TGTGCCAGCAGTCAGGAGATTAGCAATCAGCCCCAGCATTTT.

This chain connects TRBV4-1 to TRBJ1-5; 9 bases align to TRBD1. This CDR3 is built from 16 residues. CDR1 MGHRA and CDR2 YSYEKL come from the germline V gene. Trimming took 1 base from V and 2 from J; bases not matched to a gene: 3. In DNA form, the CDR3 reads TGCGCCAGCAGCCAAGGGACAGGGGCAGGCAATCAGCCCCAGCATTTT. Its translation is CASSQGTGAGNQPQHF.

J is TRBJ1-5 and V is TRBV7-2; D gene uncertain. This CDR3 comprises 17 residues. Trimming stripped 0 bases from V and 3 bases from J, with 15 bases between. Germline V CDR1 and CDR2: SGHTA, FQGNSA. The CDR3 sequence: CASSLAVGEGFNQPQHF. The CDR3, as DNA: TGTGCCAGCAGCTTAGCGGTAGGTGAAGGTTTCAATCAGCCCCAGCATTTT.

The chain links TRBV15 to TRBJ2-3, with D tentatively TRBD1 or TRBD2 (5 bases each). Per the germline V gene, CDR1 is LNHNV and CDR2 is YYDKDF (reference sequence). The CDR3 consists of 14 residues. Trimming removed 4 bases from V and 3 bases from J, with 11 bases in between. The CDR3 coding sequence is TGTGCCACCAGCACCCCGGGACCTACAGATACGCAGTATTTT. Its protein is CATSTPGPTDTQYF.

The rearrangement uses TRBV4-3 and TRBJ2-3; TRBD1 might be the D (7 bases). Looked up from germline, CDR1 is LGHNA and CDR2 is YSLEER. Trimming pared 6 bases from V and 3 bases from J, leaving 16 bases between. The CDR3 length is 15 residues. CDR3 in DNA: TGCGCCAGCAGTTACGAGACAGGGAGGACAGATACGCAGTATTTT. The encoded protein is CASSYETGRTDTQYF.

The chain recombines TRBV20-1 with TRBJ1-1; unclear D gene. CDR3 length equals 11 residues. Germline-derived CDR1 and CDR2 are DFQATT and SNEGSKA (reference sequence). V lost 3 bases to trimming and J lost 5 bases, with 7 bases between them. The CDR3 region has the DNA TGCAGTGCTAGCGGGGAAACTGAAGCTTTCTTT. Protein: CSASGETEAFF.

The chain has TRBV11-2 and TRBJ1-6; no clear D gene. Germline values: CDR1 SGHAT, CDR2 FQNNGV. CDR3 length: 13 amino acids. The V and J ends lost 6 bases and 7 bases respectively, with 10 bases between them. This CDR3 is CASSFAGNSPLHF. The CDR3 nucleotides are TGTGCCAGCAGTTTTGCCGGGAATTCACCCCTCCACTTT.

The rearrangement joins TRBV7-2 to TRBJ1-5; D is possibly TRBD1 (6 bases). The germline CDR1 and CDR2 sequences are SGHTA and FQGNSA. Trimming removed 2 bases from V and 0 bases from J, with 14 bases in between. The CDR3 consists of 17 residues. The CDR3 here is CASSLLPGQSSNQPQHF. The CDR3 region has the DNA TGTGCCAGCAGCTTACTGCCGGGACAAAGTAGCAATCAGCCCCAGCATTTT. The full variable domain, its missing parts supplied by reference TRBV7-2 and TRBJ1-5, is GAGVSQSPSNKVTEKGKDVELRCDPISGHTALYWYRQSLGQGLEFLIYFQGNSAPDKSGLPSDRFSAERTGGSVSTLTIQRTQQEDSAVYLCASSLLPGQSSNQPQHFGDGTRLSIL.

The rearrangement links TRBV5-4 to TRBJ1-4; no firm D call. CDR3 length: 14 amino acids. Germline V gene data show CDR1 as SGHNT and CDR2 as YYREEE (reference sequence). V lost 1 base to trimming and J lost 5 bases, with 9 bases between them. The DNA for the CDR3 is TGTGCCAGCAGCTTGCGTGGCCAAAATGAAAAACTGTTTTTT. This gives the protein CASSLRGQNEKLFF.

This chain joins TRBV7-9 and TRBJ2-7; D is possibly TRBD2 (5 bases). V lost 5 bases, J lost 7 bases, and 24 bases lay in between. The germline gives CDR1 SEHNR, CDR2 FQNEAQ (reference sequence). CDR3 length equals 16 residues. The CDR3 DNA is TGTGCCAGCAGCCAAGAGACCCGAGACCGGGGAAGGGAGCAGTACGTC. Residues: CASSQETRDRGREQYV.

The chain has TRBV6-5 and TRBJ1-6; 10 positions match TRBD1. V trimming: 0 bases; J trimming: 8 bases; junction bases outside the gene matches: 1. CDR1 MNHEY and CDR2 SVGAGI come from the germline V gene. The CDR3 runs to 15 residues. CDR3 region: CASSYSGQGDSPLHF. Written as DNA, the CDR3 is TGTGCCAGCAGTTACTCTGGACAGGGGGATTCACCCCTCCACTTT.

This rearrangement joins TRBV7-9 to TRBJ1-3; TRBD1 agrees at 7 bases. The trim removed 4 bases at V and 7 bases at J, leaving 7 bases unmatched. The germline CDR1 and CDR2 sequences are SEHNR and FQNEAQ (reference sequence). The CDR3 spans 14 residues. This chain's CDR3 is CASSSGQEGNTIYF. The CDR3, as DNA: TGTGCCAGCAGCTCAGGACAGGAGGGGAACACCATATATTTT.

V usage is TRBV29-1 and J usage is TRBJ1-2, with 8 bases lining up with TRBD1. V was clipped by 4 bases and J by 4 bases; unmatched bases: 8. The CDR3 consists of 14 residues. The germline gives CDR1 SQVTM, CDR2 ANQGSEA. The CDR3 nucleotides are TGCAGCGTTGCATCCGGACAGGGATTCTATGGCTACACCTTC. It is translated as CSVASGQGFYGYTF.